Below are 24 T cell receptor beta chains sequenced from a single sample in a study of blood T cell repertoires in COVID-19. TCRdb keeps only in-frame clones here, not all; method: immunoSEQ multiplex PCR. The data hold 360,000 or so clones, with roughly 90% observed a single time. What was sequenced was peripheral blood. The receptors shown here come from a woman aged 55-70 years with COVID-19, enrolled during active disease.

The chain carries TRBV6-5 and TRBJ1-4, with TRBD1 identical over 9 bases. Trimming cost V 4 bases and J 3 bases; bases outside gene matches: 3. There are 15 residues in the CDR3. Per germline, CDR1 MNHEY and CDR2 SVGAGI. The CDR3 nucleotides read TGTGCCAGCAGTTGGGGGACAGGGCCTAATGAAAAACTGTTTTTT. Protein: CASSWGTGPNEKLFF.

The chain joins TRBV5-1 to TRBJ1-5; a weak D match, TRBD1 (5 bases). V was shortened by 3 bases and J by 4 bases, with 8 bases between the two germline ends. Germline CDR1 and CDR2: SGHRS and YFSETQ. The CDR3 contains 13 residues. CDR3 residues: CASSWGGNQPQHF. The CDR3 DNA is TGCGCCAGCAGCTGGGGGGGGAATCAGCCCCAGCATTTT.

This rearrangement joins TRBV5-1 to TRBJ2-5, with D possibly TRBD2 on 5 matching bases. V shed 3 bases and J shed 0 bases, with 6 bases lying between them. The CDR3 length is 13 residues. Germline V gives CDR1 SGHRS, CDR2 YFSETQ. The CDR3 protein is CASSWTDQETQYF. Here the CDR3 DNA reads TGCGCCAGCAGCTGGACTGACCAAGAGACCCAGTACTTC.

The chain uses TRBV19 and TRBJ2-7; weak D call: TRBD1 (6 bases). The CDR3 has 14 residues. V was shortened by 3 bases and J by 6 bases, with 15 bases between the two germline ends. Per germline, CDR1 LNHDA and CDR2 SQIVND (reference sequence). The CDR3 loop is CASSIARGRVEQYF. DNA for the CDR3: TGTGCCAGTAGTATCGCCAGGGGAAGGGTCGAGCAGTACTTC.

The J gene is TRBJ1-2, the V gene TRBV6-5; D is ambiguous. The CDR3 is 15 residues long. The germline CDR1 and CDR2 sequences are MNHEY and SVGAGI. V was clipped by 4 bases and J by 8 bases, with 20 bases between them. The CDR3 protein is CASSLWGDGFGGYTF. CDR3 coding DNA: TGTGCCAGCAGTTTGTGGGGAGATGGCTTCGGAGGCTACACCTTC.

The V gene is TRBV5-1, the J gene TRBJ1-1, with TRBD1 matching over 8 bases. Germline CDR1 is SGHRS and CDR2 is YFSETQ. The CDR3 runs 18 residues. With 0 bases clipped from V and 4 bases from J, the junction kept 14 bases outside the gene matches. CDR3 sequence (DNA): TGCGCCAGCAGCTTGGAGGCAGGGGGCGAGGTGTGGGGCACTGAAGCTTTCTTT. Its translation is CASSLEAGGEVWGTEAFF.

The rearrangement uses TRBV3-1 (or the pseudogene TRBV3-2) and TRBJ2-3; perhaps TRBD2 as D (5 bases). V dropped 4 bases and J dropped 2 bases, with 10 bases sitting between them. CDR3 length: 14 amino acids. Germline lookup yields CDR1 LGHDT and CDR2 YNNKEL (reference sequence). In DNA form, the CDR3 reads TGTGCCAGCAGCCTTAGCGTATACACAGATACGCAGTATTTT. This translates into CASSLSVYTDTQYF.

The rearrangement joins TRBV7-2 to TRBJ1-1; D might be TRBD1 (5 bases). Germline values: CDR1 SGHTA, CDR2 FQGNSA. The CDR3 contains 14 residues. Trimming shortened V by 4 bases and J by 7 bases, and 16 bases separated the two germline ends. For the CDR3, the DNA is TGTGCCAGCAGCTCTACGGGACTCAAAAGTGAAGCTTTCTTT. Translating it yields CASSSTGLKSEAFF.

The J gene is TRBJ1-5, the V gene TRBV24-1, with 10 bases aligning to TRBD1. The CDR3 runs to 14 residues. Germline lookup yields CDR1 KGHDR and CDR2 SFDVKD. J gave up 9 bases and V 9 bases, and 10 bases lay outside the gene matches. CDR3 nucleotides: TGTGCCACCTCCGGGACAGGGGCGTTTCCGCCCCAGCATTTT. Encoded protein: CATSGTGAFPPQHF.

The chain uses TRBV3-1 (or the pseudogene TRBV3-2) and TRBJ1-3; TRBD1 matches at 8 bases. This CDR3 region has 16 residues. Trimming removed 4 bases from V and 0 bases from J; junction bases left unmatched: 5. Germline V gene sequence: CDR1 LGHDT, CDR2 YNNKEL (reference sequence). The CDR3 here is CASSLGQGSSGNTIYF. The DNA of the CDR3 is TGTGCCAGCAGCCTCGGACAGGGTTCCTCTGGAAACACCATATATTTT.

This clone was observed a few times. In DNA form, the CDR3 reads TGTGCCAGTAGTATAGTAGGAGCTGAGCAGTACTTC. It specifies CASSIVGAEQYF. V gene TRBV19 combines with J gene TRBJ2-7; D is undetermined. The germline V gene encodes CDR1 LNHDA and CDR2 SQIVND (reference sequence). This CDR3 contains 12 residues. V was pared by 1 base and J by 7 bases, with 8 bases between. The full variable domain, rest sourced from reference TRBV19 and TRBJ2-7, is DGGITQSPKYLFRKEGQNVTLSCEQNLNHDAMYWYRQDPGQGLRLIYYSQIVNDFQKGDIAEGYSVSREKKESFPLTVTSAQKNPTAFYLCASSIVGAEQYFGPGTRLTVT.

This clone has just one count. V usage is TRBV6-5 and J usage is TRBJ1-2, with 7 bases aligning to TRBD1. CDR1 and CDR2 (germline): MNHEY, SVGAGI. V shed 2 bases, J shed 11 bases, and the junction held 5 bases outside the gene matches. CDR3 length: 12 residues. Here the CDR3 reads CASSYVQGEYTF. As DNA, the CDR3 is TGTGCCAGCAGTTACGTTCAGGGGGAATACACCTTC.

The V gene is TRBV7-2, the J gene TRBJ1-1, with D uncertain. The CDR3 is made up of 15 amino acids. V was clipped by 5 bases and J by 1 base, with 14 bases between them. Looked up from germline, CDR1 is SGHTA and CDR2 is FQGNSA. CDR3: CASSPVGLPNTEAFF. The DNA for the CDR3 is TGTGCCAGCAGCCCCGTTGGACTCCCGAACACTGAAGCTTTCTTT.

The gene calls are TRBV6-5 and TRBJ1-5; 7 positions agree with TRBD1. This CDR3 comprises 14 residues. CDR1 and CDR2 from the germline V gene are MNHEY and SVGAGI. Trimming took 7 bases from V and 6 from J; bases not matched to a gene: 9. Here the CDR3 reads CASTLKGGSQPQHF. The CDR3 nucleotides are TGTGCCAGCACTTTAAAAGGGGGCAGTCAGCCCCAGCATTTT.

This clone occurred once. V usage is TRBV9 and J usage is TRBJ2-5; 7 bases are shared with TRBD2. Germline CDR1 is SGDLS and CDR2 is YYNGEE. The CDR3 covers 16 residues. The V gene end was trimmed by 2 bases and the J gene end by 2 bases; junction bases not matched to a gene: 9. CDR3 DNA: TGTGCCAGCAGCGTGGGAATGACTAGCACGCAAGAGACCCAGTACTTC. As protein: CASSVGMTSTQETQYF.

CDR3: CASSYTVGQLNTEAFF. CDR3 bases: TGTGCCAGCAGTTACACGGTGGGACAGCTGAACACTGAAGCTTTCTTT. This rearrangement joins TRBV6-5 to TRBJ1-1; TRBD1 agrees at 7 bases. CDR3 length: 16 amino acids. Unmatched junction bases numbered 6, after V lost 2 bases and J lost 0 bases. Looked up from germline, CDR1 is MNHEY and CDR2 is SVGAGI.

V and J are TRBV15 and TRBJ2-7, with unresolved D. Per the germline V gene, CDR1 is LNHNV and CDR2 is YYDKDF (reference sequence). The CDR3 runs to 12 residues. V dropped 0 bases and J dropped 6 bases, with 6 bases sitting between them. CDR3 nucleotides: TGTGCCACCAGCAGAGATCGGTTCGAGCAGTACTTC. It encodes CATSRDRFEQYF.

This chain connects TRBV4-2 to TRBJ1-1; D gene unclear. CDR1 and CDR2 from the germline V gene are LGHNA and YNFKEQ. V shed 4 bases and J shed 1 base, with 4 bases lying between them. The CDR3 length is 12 residues. The CDR3 sequence is CASSRQNTEAFF. The CDR3 DNA reads TGTGCCAGCAGCCGTCAGAACACTGAAGCTTTCTTT.

This chain joins TRBV11-1 and TRBJ2-7; the match to TRBD1 covers 8 bases. Losses at the gene ends were 5 bases for V and 2 bases for J; bases not matched to a gene: 5. Germline loops: CDR1 SGHAT, CDR2 FQDESV (reference sequence). The CDR3 is 14 residues long. The CDR3 loop reads CASSPRDRTYEQYF. CDR3 bases: TGTGCCAGCAGCCCGAGGGACAGGACCTACGAGCAGTACTTC.

The chain links TRBV6-5 to TRBJ2-3, with D perhaps matching TRBD2 (5 bases). The CDR3 consists of 14 residues. Per the germline V gene, CDR1 is MNHEY and CDR2 is SVGAGI. V lost 6 bases and J 3 bases, leaving 13 bases between the germline ends. The CDR3 DNA is TGTGCCAGCAGCTTCGGGGATCTTACAGATACGCAGTATTTT. Translation: CASSFGDLTDTQYF.

The CDR3, as DNA: TGTGCCAGCACCACCCTGGGACAGGGAGTTTGGGAAGCTTTCTTT. It specifies CASTTLGQGVWEAFF. The V call is TRBV6-5, the J call TRBJ1-1; TRBD1 aligns across 9 bases. The CDR3 extends over 15 amino acids. Trimming took 7 bases from V and 8 from J; bases not matched to a gene: 14. Germline V CDR1 and CDR2: MNHEY, SVGAGI.

V gene TRBV5-1 combines with J gene TRBJ2-7, with 10 bases matching TRBD1. V trimming: 4 bases; J trimming: 3 bases; junction bases outside the gene matches: 7. The CDR3 runs to 15 residues. Germline CDR1 is SGHRS and CDR2 is YFSETQ. This CDR3 reads CASSPQTGGNYEQYF. CDR3 DNA: TGCGCCAGCAGCCCCCAGACAGGGGGCAACTACGAGCAGTACTTC.

The gene calls are TRBV5-1 and TRBJ2-1; 8 bases match TRBD2. The trim removed 2 bases at V and 0 bases at J, leaving 4 bases unmatched. Germline CDR1 and CDR2: SGHRS and YFSETQ. This CDR3 is 16 amino acids long. The CDR3 DNA follows: TGCGCCAGCAGCTTTAGCGGGGCCGTCTCCTACAATGAGCAGTTCTTC. This codes for CASSFSGAVSYNEQFF. The full variable domain, its missing parts supplied by reference TRBV5-1 and TRBJ2-1, is KAGVTQTPRYLIKTRGQQVTLSCSPISGHRSVSWYQQTPGQGLQFLFEYFSETQRNKGNFPGRFSGRQFSNSRSEMNVSTLELGDSALYLCASSFSGAVSYNEQFFGPGTRLTVL.

The rearrangement joins TRBV3-1 (or the pseudogene TRBV3-2) to TRBJ2-5, with a possible D match to TRBD1 (5 bases). Trimming stripped 0 bases from V and 9 bases from J, with 20 bases between. This CDR3 is 16 amino acids long. Germline CDR1 LGHDT, CDR2 YNNKEL (reference sequence). The CDR3 region is CASSQDHGASGLAQYF. In DNA, the CDR3 is TGTGCCAGCAGCCAAGATCATGGGGCCTCAGGGCTGGCCCAGTACTTC.